The 20 T cell receptor beta chains below were found in one sample sequenced in a study of blood T cells in healthy people across ages. Sample-barcoded 5' priming and a J-beta primer mix drove a second PCR of 7 to 11 cycles. TCRdb independently ran MiXCR on the 5' RACE reads; one entry per CDR3 protein. The data contain hundreds of thousands of distinct CDR3 sequences, under 45% of them seen just once; the ten biggest clones take up about 19%. The sequencing input was blood. The source of these receptors is a man in his sixties in good health.

In regard to this clonotype: A junction end diverges from the germline sequence, so it may reflect a read error. The chain recombines TRBV6-2 or TRBV6-3 with TRBJ2-2; perhaps D is TRBD1 or TRBD2 (5 bases each). This CDR3 is built from 14 residues. Germline-derived CDR1 and CDR2 are MNHEY and SVGEGT. CDR3 amino acids: CASSGRGGTGELFF. Written as DNA, the CDR3 is TGCGCCAGCAGCGGACGGGGCGGCACCGGGGAGCTGTTTTTT.

This chain uses TRBV7-8 with TRBJ2-3; no clear D. This CDR3 has 14 residues. The V end was cut by 4 bases, the J end by 2 bases, with 10 bases between. Germline CDR1 and CDR2: SGHVS and FQNEAQ. CDR3 coding DNA: TGTGCCAGCAGCTCGAATAGAGACACAGATACGCAGTATTTT. Translating it yields CASSSNRDTDTQYF.

The chain couples TRBV7-2 to TRBJ1-6; D possibly corresponds to TRBD1 (6 bases). This CDR3 has 17 residues. V was pared by 5 bases and J by 4 bases, with 18 bases between. Germline V gives CDR1 SGHTA, CDR2 FQGNSA. CDR3 amino acids: CASSRNSQGAYNSPLHF. The DNA of the CDR3 is TGTGCCAGCAGCCGGAACTCACAGGGCGCTTATAATTCACCCCTCCACTTT. Complete variable domain (other parts from reference TRBV7-2 and TRBJ1-6): GAGVSQSPSNKVTEKGKDVELRCDPISGHTALYWYRQSLGQGLEFLIYFQGNSAPDKSGLPSDRFSAERTGGSVSTLTIQRTQQEDSAVYLCASSRNSQGAYNSPLHFGNGTRLTVT.

This clonotype was observed a few times. The rearrangement links TRBV7-9 to TRBJ2-5; D may be TRBD2 (6 bases). CDR1 and CDR2 (germline): SEHNR, FQNEAQ (reference sequence). The CDR3 has 12 residues. With 4 bases removed from V and 7 bases from J, the gap between germline ends came to 10 bases. CDR3 bases: TGTGCCAGCAGCTCAACCGGGGGGACCCAGTACTTC. This encodes CASSSTGGTQYF.

This chain uses TRBV20-1 with TRBJ2-1; a possible D gene is TRBD2 (5 bases). The J call is in doubt because the DNA end fits TRBJ2-7 better. This CDR3 is 11 amino acids long. Germline V CDR1 and CDR2: DFQATT, SNEGSKA (reference sequence). The CDR3, as DNA: TGCAGTGCCTTCCGGGGTACCGAGCAGTACTTC. Translation gives CSAFRGTEQYF.

This clonotype was seen a single time. This chain joins TRBV6-1 and TRBJ1-1; no clear D. The ends were cut back, 3 bases at V and 1 base at J, with 12 bases in the middle. The CDR3 has 15 amino acids. Per germline, CDR1 MNHNS and CDR2 SASEGT. The CDR3 DNA follows: TGTGCCAGCAGTGATGTCGGGCGAACGAACACTGAAGCTTTCTTT. Protein product: CASSDVGRTNTEAFF.

The gene calls are TRBV19 and TRBJ1-5; D is undetermined. Trimming shortened V by 5 bases and J by 10 bases, and 21 bases separated the two germline ends. CDR3 length: 15 residues. Looked up from germline, CDR1 is LNHDA and CDR2 is SQIVND (reference sequence). Here the CDR3 reads CASSQDPRAGHPQHF. CDR3 nucleotides: TGTGCCAGTAGTCAGGACCCCCGGGCGGGCCATCCCCAGCATTTT.

In this sample, this clonotype turned up a few times. Written as DNA, the CDR3 is TGTGCCAGCAGCCCTGGGGGACAGGGGATCTATGGCTACACCTTC. It codes for CASSPGGQGIYGYTF. The chain uses TRBV3-1 and TRBJ1-2, with 10 bases matching TRBD1. V was pared by 4 bases and J by 4 bases, with 6 bases of the junction left unmatched. This CDR3 is built from 15 residues. Looked up from germline, CDR1 is LGHDT and CDR2 is YNNKEL (reference sequence).

This chain joins TRBV20-1 and TRBJ2-5; 8 bases match TRBD2. Losses at the gene ends were 6 bases for V and 2 bases for J; bases not matched to a gene: 11. CDR1 and CDR2 (germline): DFQATT, SNEGSKA (reference sequence). The CDR3 sequence is 15 residues long. The CDR3 DNA reads as TGCAGTGCCGTACCGCTAGCGGGCATGCAAGAGACCCAGTACTTC. Its protein is CSAVPLAGMQETQYF.

The chain carries TRBV19 and TRBJ2-3, with D hard to call. Germline CDR1 LNHDA, CDR2 SQIVND (reference sequence). V gave up 3 bases and J gave up 2 bases, with 9 bases separating them. This CDR3 region has 14 residues. The CDR3 DNA follows: TGTGCCAGTAGTATTCCCAAACACACAGATACGCAGTATTTT. This codes for CASSIPKHTDTQYF.

This rearrangement joins TRBV7-2 to TRBJ2-5, with 12 bases fitting TRBD2. The ends lost 2 bases at V and 7 bases at J; junction bases unmatched: 17. The CDR3 is 19 residues long. CDR1 is SGHTA and CDR2 is FQGNSA in the germline V gene. In DNA form, the CDR3 reads TGTGCCAGCAGCTTATATCCTAGCGGGGGGGCGAAGTTGTCAGGGACCCAGTACTTC. This encodes CASSLYPSGGAKLSGTQYF.

The CDR3 DNA follows: TGCAGTGCTAGCTCTGACAGGACTAGAGGGCACAATGAGCAGTTCTTC. Translated: CSASSDRTRGHNEQFF. The gene calls are TRBV20-1 and TRBJ2-1, with D possibly being TRBD2 (7 bases). Trimming pared 3 bases from V and 5 bases from J, leaving 20 bases between. The CDR3 runs to 16 residues. Germline V CDR1 and CDR2: DFQATT, SNEGSKA (reference sequence).

This clonotype was counted a few times. V usage is TRBV20-1 and J usage is TRBJ2-3; TRBD2 matches at 13 bases. Germline lookup yields CDR1 DFQATT and CDR2 SNEGSKA (reference sequence). This CDR3 comprises 17 residues. V shed 5 bases, J shed 2 bases, and the junction held 10 bases outside the gene matches. The CDR3 nucleotides are TGCAGTGCTGGGGGGACTAGCGGGGCGTTTCCCACAGATACGCAGTATTTT. Translation: CSAGGTSGAFPTDTQYF.

The rearrangement joins TRBV18 to TRBJ2-3, with no clear D. The germline V gene has CDR1 KGHSH and CDR2 LQKENI. The V and J ends lost 1 base and 2 bases respectively, with 13 bases between them. This CDR3 region has 16 residues. The CDR3 loop is CASSPQDPLVTDTQYF. CDR3 DNA sequence: TGTGCCAGCTCACCACAAGACCCATTAGTCACAGATACGCAGTATTTT.

J is TRBJ1-6 and V is TRBV28, with D possibly matching TRBD1 (6 bases). V shed 1 base and J shed 8 bases, with 12 bases lying between them. This CDR3 is built from 15 residues. Germline CDR1 MDHEN, CDR2 SYDVKM. CDR3 nucleotide sequence: TGTGCCAGCAGTTTATCGTTCAGGGGTGATTCACCCCTCCACTTT. As protein: CASSLSFRGDSPLHF.

This clonotype was counted a few times. This rearrangement joins TRBV6-2 or TRBV6-3 to TRBJ2-7; D perhaps matches TRBD1 (5 bases). From germline, CDR1 is MNHEY and CDR2 SVGEGT. This CDR3 is 14 amino acids long. The germline V and J ends were trimmed by 7 bases and 4 bases, with 17 bases remaining between them. The CDR3 nucleotides read TGTGCCAGCACCAGAGACAGTAGGCTGTACGAGCAGTACTTC. Its protein is CASTRDSRLYEQYF.

This chain links TRBV20-1 with TRBJ2-5, with TRBD1 matching over 8 bases. CDR3 length equals 14 residues. V gave up 2 bases and J gave up 5 bases; unmatched junction bases: 7. Germline V lookup: CDR1 DFQATT, CDR2 SNEGSKA (reference sequence). For the CDR3, the DNA is TGCAGTGCTAGATCAGGGGGCCGAGGCGAGACCCAGTACTTC. It yields the protein CSARSGGRGETQYF.

This clonotype was detected a few times. The rearrangement uses TRBV6-5 and TRBJ2-1; 9 bases map to TRBD2. The trim removed 2 bases at V and 5 bases at J, leaving 4 bases unmatched. The CDR3 consists of 15 residues. CDR1 is MNHEY and CDR2 is SVGAGI in the germline V gene. For the CDR3, the DNA is TGTGCCAGCAGTTACGCGGGGGGGGGAAACAATGAGCAGTTCTTC. Protein: CASSYAGGGNNEQFF.

V and J are TRBV4-2 and TRBJ2-5; possible D gene TRBD1, 5 bases. Looked up from germline, CDR1 is LGHNA and CDR2 is YNFKEQ. Trimming shortened V by 4 bases and J by 4 bases, and 7 bases separated the two germline ends. CDR3 size: 12 residues. CDR3 DNA sequence: TGTGCCAGCAGCCGGACAACAGAGACCCAGTACTTC. It encodes CASSRTTETQYF.

This chain joins TRBV14 and TRBJ2-1; TRBD2 agrees at 9 bases. The V gene's germline CDR1 is SGHDN and CDR2 FVKESK. The J segment lost 7 bases and the V segment lost 3 bases, leaving 10 bases of the junction unmatched. The CDR3 covers 16 residues. CDR3 bases: TGTGCCAGCAGCCAGTTTCCGGGACTAGCTTCTAATGAGCAGTTCTTC. Translated: CASSQFPGLASNEQFF.